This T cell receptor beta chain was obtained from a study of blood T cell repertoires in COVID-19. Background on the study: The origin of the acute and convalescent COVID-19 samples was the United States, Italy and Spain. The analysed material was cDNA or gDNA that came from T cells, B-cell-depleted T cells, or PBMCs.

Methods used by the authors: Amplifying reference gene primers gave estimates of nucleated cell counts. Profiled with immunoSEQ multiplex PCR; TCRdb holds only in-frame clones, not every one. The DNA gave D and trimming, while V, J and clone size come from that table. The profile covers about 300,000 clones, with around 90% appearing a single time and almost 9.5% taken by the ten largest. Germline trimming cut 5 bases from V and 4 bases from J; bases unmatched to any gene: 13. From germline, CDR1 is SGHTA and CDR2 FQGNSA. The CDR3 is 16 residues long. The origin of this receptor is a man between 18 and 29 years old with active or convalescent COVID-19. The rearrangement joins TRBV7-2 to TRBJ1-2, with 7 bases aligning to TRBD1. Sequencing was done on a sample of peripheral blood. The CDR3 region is CASSPRDSRLVYGYTF. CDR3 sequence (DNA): TGTGCCAGCAGCCCCCGGGACAGTAGGCTCGTCTATGGCTACACCTTC.